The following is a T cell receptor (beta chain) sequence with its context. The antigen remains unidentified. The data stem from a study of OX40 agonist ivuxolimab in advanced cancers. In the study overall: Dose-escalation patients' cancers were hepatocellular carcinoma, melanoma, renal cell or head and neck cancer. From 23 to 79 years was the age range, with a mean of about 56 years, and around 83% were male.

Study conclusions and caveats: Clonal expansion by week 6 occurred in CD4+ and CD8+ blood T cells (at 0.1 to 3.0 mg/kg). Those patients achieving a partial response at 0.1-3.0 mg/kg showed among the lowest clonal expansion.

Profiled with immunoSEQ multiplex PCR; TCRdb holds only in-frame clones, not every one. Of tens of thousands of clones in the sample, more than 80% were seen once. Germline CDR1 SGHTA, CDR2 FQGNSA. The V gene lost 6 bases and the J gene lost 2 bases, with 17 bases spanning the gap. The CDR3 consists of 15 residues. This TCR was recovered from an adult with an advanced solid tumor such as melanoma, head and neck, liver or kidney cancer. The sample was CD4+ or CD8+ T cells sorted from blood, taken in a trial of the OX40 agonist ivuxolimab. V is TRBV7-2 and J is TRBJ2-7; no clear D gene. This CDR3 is CASSSYRARAYEQYF. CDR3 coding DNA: TGTGCCAGCAGTTCCTACCGGGCTAGAGCCTACGAGCAGTACTTC.